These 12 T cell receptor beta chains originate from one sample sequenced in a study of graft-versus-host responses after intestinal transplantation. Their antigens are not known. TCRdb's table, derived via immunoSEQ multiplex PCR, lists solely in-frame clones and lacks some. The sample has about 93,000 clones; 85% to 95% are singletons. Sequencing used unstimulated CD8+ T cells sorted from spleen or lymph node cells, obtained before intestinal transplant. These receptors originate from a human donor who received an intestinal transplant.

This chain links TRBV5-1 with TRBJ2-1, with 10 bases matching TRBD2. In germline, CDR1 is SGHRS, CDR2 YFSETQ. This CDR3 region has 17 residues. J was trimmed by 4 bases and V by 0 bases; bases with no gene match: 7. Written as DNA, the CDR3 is TGCGCCAGCAGCTTGGAAATAGCGGGAGGTGTGTACAATGAGCAGTTCTTC. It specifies CASSLEIAGGVYNEQFF.

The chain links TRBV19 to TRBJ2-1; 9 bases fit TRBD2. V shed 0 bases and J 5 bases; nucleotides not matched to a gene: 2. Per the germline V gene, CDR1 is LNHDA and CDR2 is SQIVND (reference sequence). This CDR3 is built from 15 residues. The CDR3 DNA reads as TGTGCCAGTAGTATAGATCCTAGCGGGAACAATGAGCAGTTCTTC. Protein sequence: CASSIDPSGNNEQFF.

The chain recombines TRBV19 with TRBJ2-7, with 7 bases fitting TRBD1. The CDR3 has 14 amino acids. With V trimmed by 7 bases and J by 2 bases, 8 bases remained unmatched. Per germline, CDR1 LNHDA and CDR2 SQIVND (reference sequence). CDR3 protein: CASTPTGIPYEQYF. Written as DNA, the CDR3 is TGTGCCAGTACCCCGACAGGGATCCCCTACGAGCAGTACTTC.

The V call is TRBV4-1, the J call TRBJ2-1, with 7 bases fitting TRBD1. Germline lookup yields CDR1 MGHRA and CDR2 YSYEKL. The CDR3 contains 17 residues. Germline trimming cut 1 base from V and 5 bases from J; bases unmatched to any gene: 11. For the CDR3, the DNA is TGCGCCAGCAGCCAAGGGGAGCGGACAGGACTTAACAATGAGCAGTTCTTC. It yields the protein CASSQGERTGLNNEQFF.

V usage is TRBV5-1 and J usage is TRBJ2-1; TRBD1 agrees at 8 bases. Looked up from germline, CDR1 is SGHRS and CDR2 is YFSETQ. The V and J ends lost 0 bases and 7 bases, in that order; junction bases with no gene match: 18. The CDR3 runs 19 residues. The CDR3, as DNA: TGCGCCAGCAGCTTGGCCCGGAGATTCGACCAGGGGGCCGAAAATGAGCAGTTCTTC. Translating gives CASSLARRFDQGAENEQFF.

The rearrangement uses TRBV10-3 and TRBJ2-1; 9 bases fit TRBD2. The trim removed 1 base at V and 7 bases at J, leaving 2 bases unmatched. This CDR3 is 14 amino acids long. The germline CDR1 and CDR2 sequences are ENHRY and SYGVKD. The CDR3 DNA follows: TGTGCCATCAGTGAGTGGAGCGGGGGGAATGAGCAGTTCTTC. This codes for CAISEWSGGNEQFF.

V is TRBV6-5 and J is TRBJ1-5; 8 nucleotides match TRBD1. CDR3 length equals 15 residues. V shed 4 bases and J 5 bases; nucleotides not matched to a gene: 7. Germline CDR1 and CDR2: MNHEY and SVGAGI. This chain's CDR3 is CASSFSGTGHQPQHF. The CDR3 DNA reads TGTGCCAGCAGTTTCTCCGGGACAGGTCATCAGCCCCAGCATTTT.

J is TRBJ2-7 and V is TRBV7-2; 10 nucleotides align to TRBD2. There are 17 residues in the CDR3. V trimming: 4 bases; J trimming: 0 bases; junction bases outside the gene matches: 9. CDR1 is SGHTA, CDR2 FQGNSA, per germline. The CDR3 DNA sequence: TGTGCCAGCAGCTCAACTTCTAGCGGGGGTTCCTCCTACGAGCAGTACTTC. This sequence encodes CASSSTSSGGSSYEQYF.

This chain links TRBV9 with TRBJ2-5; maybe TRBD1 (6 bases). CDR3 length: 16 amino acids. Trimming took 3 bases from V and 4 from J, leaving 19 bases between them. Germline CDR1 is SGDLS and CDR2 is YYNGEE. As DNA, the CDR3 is TGTGCCAGCAGCGCAGGGGTGGCGGTCCTTACAGAGACCCAGTACTTC. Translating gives CASSAGVAVLTETQYF.

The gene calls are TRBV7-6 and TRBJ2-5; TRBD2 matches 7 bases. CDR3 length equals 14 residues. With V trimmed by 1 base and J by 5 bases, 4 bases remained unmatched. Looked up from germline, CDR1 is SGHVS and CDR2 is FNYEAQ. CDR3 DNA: TGTGCCAGCAGCTTAGGGGTTAGCGGGGAGACCCAGTACTTC. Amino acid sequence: CASSLGVSGETQYF.

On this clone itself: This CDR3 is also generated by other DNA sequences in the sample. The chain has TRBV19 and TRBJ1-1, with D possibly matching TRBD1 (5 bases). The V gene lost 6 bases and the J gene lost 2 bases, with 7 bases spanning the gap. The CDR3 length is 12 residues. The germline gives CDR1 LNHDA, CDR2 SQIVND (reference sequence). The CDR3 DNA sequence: TGTGCCAGTAGCCAGGGCAACACTGAAGCTTTCTTT. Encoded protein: CASSQGNTEAFF.

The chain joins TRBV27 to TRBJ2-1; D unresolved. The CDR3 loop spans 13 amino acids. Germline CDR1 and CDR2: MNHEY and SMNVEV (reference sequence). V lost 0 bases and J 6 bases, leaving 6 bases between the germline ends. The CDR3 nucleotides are TGTGCCAGCAGTTTATCGGTACTCAATGAGCAGTTCTTC. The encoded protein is CASSLSVLNEQFF.